The present TCR beta chain was sequenced within a study of blood T cell repertoires in COVID-19. Whole-study context: The United States, Italy and Spain were the sources of the acute and convalescent COVID-19 samples.

J gave up 7 bases and V 4 bases, and 21 bases lay outside the gene matches. The CDR3 length is 19 residues. Germline V gene lookup returns CDR1 WNHNN and CDR2 SYGVQD (reference sequence). Source study methods: Reference gene primers were amplified, and this amplification served to estimate nucleated cell counts. Clones were read by immunoSEQ multiplex PCR, and TCRdb kept only the in-frame ones, dropping some. V and J calls and clone size are copied from that table; D and trimming were computed from the DNA. The sample records 250,000 to 300,000 clones, 87% being singletons. The sequence derives from a woman in her forties or fifties who had recovered from COVID-19. The sequenced sample was peripheral blood. This chain links TRBV10-1 with TRBJ1-4, with 7 bases lining up with TRBD1. The DNA for the CDR3 is TGCGCCAGCAGTGGGATCTTCGACAGGGTCGGACTCCTAAGTGAAAAACTGTTTTTT. Encoded protein: CASSGIFDRVGLLSEKLFF.